Included here is one TCR beta chain sequence, with context. It has no known antigen specificity. No base-level quality is on record; no much larger clone is a single base apart. The data belong to a study of human T cells and chemical hapten exposure (dated by TCRdb to the early 2020s). In the study overall: For sensitization, 2% DPC in acetone was applied to a 2 cm by 2 cm area of upper inner arm skin. Throughout the study period of 20 to 25 weeks, patients also received therapeutic DPC doses to the scalp every week. Patch testing on the upper back used Finn chambers containing 0.01% DPC, with scoring done after 6 days according to International Contact Dermatitis Research Group standards. The mostly female patient cohort included alopecia areata with under or over 50% scalp involvement, alopecia totalis and alopecia universalis. Libraries were pooled for sequencing, and variation in per-sample TCR yields was attributed mainly to small differences in library volumes within the pool. In alopecia patients, the study followed how the peripheral blood TCR repertoire changed in vivo over primary and secondary sensitization to diphenylcyclopropenone (DPC), a hapten. Blood was sampled from patients pre-sensitization (week 0) and at 2, 6 and about 24 weeks after DPC sensitization. Blood for TCR sequencing was provided by twenty-nine alopecia patients at one to four time points (pre-sensitization, 2, 6 and 24 weeks).

Interpreted using the paper, the time point label stands for: pre-sensitization, week 0. The treatment or condition label of this sample denotes: therapeutic diphenylcyclopropenone sensitization with weekly scalp DPC. At each patch-test visit, blood was drawn before the patch test was applied. Patients were considered eligible if aged 18 to 70, diagnosed with alopecia and deemed suitable for DPC therapy, and patients were excluded if pregnant. Unfractionated whole blood was collected in Tempus Blood RNA tubes, and total RNA was extracted from that blood. Unmatched junction bases come to 5, with V trimmed by 6 bases and J by 0 bases. Sequences SGHTA (CDR1) and FQGNSA (CDR2) are obtained from the germline V gene. The cysteine opens and the phenylalanine closes a CDR3 of 15 amino acids. The kept DNA is CDR3 alone, 45 bases in frame from the first base. Broader findings and caveats from the paper: Expanded TCRs formed significantly more large CDR3 similarity clusters than pre-sensitization or healthy control sets, consistent with antigen-driven responses. Because every patient had alopecia, a presumed autoimmune disease, the patients' immune response might differ from that of healthy individuals. After repeated subsampling, changes were observed in the strength of the expansion versus patch-test correlation and in the threshold at which the correlation became significant. The number of PT1 expanded TCRs positively correlated with patch test score, significant at thresholds 8, 16 and 32 but not 4. DPC sensitization did not change how many TCRs were above 1 in 1000 frequency, and no evidence was found of alterations in global repertoire structure.

The protocol used for the library was RACE. Reads for this sample came from a NextSeq 500. During library preparation, unique molecular identifiers were attached to individual cDNA molecules so that TCRs could be counted in a quantitative, reproducible way. For every blood RNA sample, sequencing covered both the TCR alpha and TCR beta chains. Per the authors' processing: A median of around 100,000 TCRs per sample was observed, with a range of about 20,000 to 700,000. V, J and CDR3 annotation of the TCR reads was carried out using the Decombinator software suite. To make PS versus PT1 abundance plots, every sample was subsampled to the same number of TCRs (28,000). Expanded TCRs were defined as absent before sensitization and observed at least eight times at the 2-week time point. Starting from the raw public reads, TCRdb applied fastp trimming at Q25, assembled clones with MiXCR and retained in-frame beta chains. Under each unique CDR3 protein, matching rows form one entry showing the most common genes and DNA. The authors' filters were not applied to this entry. A total of under 100,000 distinct CDR3 sequences appear in this sample, roughly 8.5% of them only once. 2.6% of the sample belongs to the ten largest clones.

The chain is assembled from TRBV7-2 and TRBJ2-1; 7 middle bases align to TRBD1. The clonotype comes from a middle-aged man with alopecia areata. Some clones in this sample may be carry-over from other donors' samples. The sample was whole blood, taken in connection with sensitization to the hapten diphenylcyclopropenone (DPC). CDR3 region: CASSLGGTSYNEQFF. The nucleotides are TGTGCCAGCAGTCTAGGGGGCACCTCCTACAATGAGCAGTTCTTC.